This T cell receptor (beta chain) was observed in a study of human T cells and chemical hapten exposure (dated by TCRdb to the early 2020s). Study-level background: For sensitization, 2% DPC in acetone was applied to a 2 cm by 2 cm area of upper inner arm skin. In alopecia patients, the study followed how the peripheral blood TCR repertoire changed in vivo over primary and secondary sensitization to diphenylcyclopropenone (DPC), a hapten. Libraries were pooled for sequencing, and per-sample TCR yields varied mainly because of small differences in library volumes within the pool. Patch testing was done on the upper back using Finn chambers containing 0.01% DPC, and results were scored after 6 days according to International Contact Dermatitis Research Group standards. Throughout the roughly 26-week study period, patients were also given weekly therapeutic DPC doses on the scalp. About 30 alopecia patients provided blood for TCR sequencing at one to four time points (pre-sensitization, 2, 6 and 24 weeks). Blood samples were taken from patients before sensitization (week 0) and then at 2, 6 and about 24 weeks after DPC sensitization. The patient cohort, mostly female, included alopecia areata with under or over 50% scalp involvement, alopecia totalis and alopecia universalis.

Including cysteine and phenylalanine, the CDR3 has 14 amino acids. CDR3 DNA only is kept here, 42 bases in frame from base 1. Based on the germline V gene (reference sequence), the CDR1 and CDR2 sequences are LGHDT and YNNKEL. V was cut back by 1 base and J by 6 bases, leaving a gap of 10 bases between them. The sample's time point label, in plain terms: patch test 1, 2 weeks after DPC sensitization. The treatment or condition label for this specimen denotes: therapeutic diphenylcyclopropenone sensitization with weekly scalp DPC. Blood at each patch-test visit was drawn before the patch test was applied. Eligible patients were aged 18 to 70, diagnosed with alopecia, deemed suitable for DPC therapy, and excluded if pregnant. Total RNA was isolated from unfractionated whole blood collected in Tempus Blood RNA tubes. Regarding this clonotype: Its recognized antigen is unknown. Base qualities were left out, and no much larger clone turns up one base away.

Points the paper makes about the study in general: Because all patients had alopecia, a presumed autoimmune disease, the immune response of the patients might differ from that of healthy individuals. No change with DPC sensitization was found in the number of TCRs above 1 in 1000 frequency, and no evidence of global repertoire structure alterations was found. The number of PT1 expanded TCRs positively correlated with patch test score, significant at thresholds 8, 16 and 32 but not 4. After repeated subsampling, changes were observed in the strength of the expansion versus patch-test correlation and in the threshold at which the correlation became significant. Expanded TCRs formed significantly more large CDR3 similarity clusters than pre-sensitization or healthy control sets, consistent with antigen-driven responses.

The method behind the library was RACE. TCRdb lists the instrument as NextSeq 500. During library preparation, unique molecular identifiers were attached to individual cDNA molecules so that TCRs could be counted in a quantitative, reproducible way. From each blood RNA sample, both TCR alpha and TCR beta chains were sequenced. Under the source paper's analysis protocol: The median number of TCRs per sample was approximately 96,000, ranging from roughly 20,000 to 700,000. V, J and CDR3 annotation of the TCR reads was performed with the Decombinator software suite. To make PS versus PT1 abundance plots, every sample was subsampled to the same number of TCRs (28,000). TCRs were defined as expanded if absent before sensitization and observed at least eight times at the 2-week time point. In-frame beta chains were kept once TCRdb had trimmed the public reads at Q25 with fastp and called clones with MiXCR. For every CDR3 protein sequence, its rows merge into one entry that carries the most common genes and DNA. The V and J calls and clone size come from TCRdb's table, not from the authors' own analysis. The sample table lists about 71,000 distinct CDR3 sequences, roughly 9.8% of them with a count of one. The ten largest clones take up 2.5% to 4% of the sample.

Sequencing used whole blood, obtained in connection with sensitization to the hapten diphenylcyclopropenone (DPC). The V and J segments used are TRBV3-1 and TRBJ1-5; TRBD1 is possibly the D segment (5 matching bases). This TCR was recovered from a woman aged 40-49 years with alopecia areata. Some clones in this sample may be carry-over from other donors' samples. The CDR3 region reads CASSQAPGVQPQHF. The DNA reads as follows: TGTGCCAGCAGCCAAGCTCCGGGGGTTCAGCCCCAGCATTTT.